This T cell receptor (beta chain) was captured in a study of T cell responses to AZD1222 COVID-19 vaccine. Trimming left V 9 bases short and J 4 bases short, with 13 bases between. This CDR3 has 12 residues. Method: immunoSEQ multiplex PCR; TCRdb's copy keeps in-frame clones and lacks some. The table shows about 150,000 clones, with more than 85% occurring only once. This receptor was obtained from an adult who received the AZD1222 COVID-19 vaccine. The chain joins TRBV5-3 to TRBJ1-2; D is uncertain. TRBV5-3 is an ORF, and what it does is uncertain. Material: peripheral blood, obtained 28 days after the second AZD1222 dose. The CDR3 is CATGAAFYGYTF. CDR3 coding DNA: TGTGCCACAGGAGCAGCCTTCTATGGCTACACCTTC.